This passage covers 9 T cell receptor beta chains from one sample sequenced in a study of CXCR3-negative and CXCR3-positive naive CD8 T cells. Their recognized antigens are unknown. In preparing the TRB cDNA libraries, 5' RACE with UMI labels was used. TCRdb processed the 5' RACE reads again and assigns one entry to each CDR3 protein, with no DNA. In all, the sample yields about 150,000 distinct CDR3 sequences. Study-level findings and limits: CXCR3-positive naive cells had TRB CDR3s that were more hydrophobic than CXCR3-negative naive cells had.

The specimen sequenced was naive CXCR3+ CD8+ T cells from blood. As to subset: CD45RO-CCR7+CD27+CD95- naive CD8+ T cells expressing CXCR3 (TNR3+). Source of these receptors: a human donor in good health. Some clones in this sample may be carry-over from other donors' samples.

The CDR3 spells CASSLTVPPSHYYEQYF. J is TRBJ2-7 and V is TRBV7-9; the TCRdb call, TRBD1, lacks DNA for checking. The germline gives CDR1 SEHNR, CDR2 FQNEAQ (reference sequence). CDR3 length equals 17 residues. Supplemented by reference TRBV7-9 and TRBJ2-7, the full variable domain reads DTGVSQNPRHKITKRGQNVTFRCDPISEHNRLYWYRQTLGQGPEFLTYFQNEAQLEKSRLLSDRFSAERPKGSFSTLEIQRTEQGDSAMYLCASSLTVPPSHYYEQYFGPGTRLTVT.

The CDR3 loop is CASKLRGAEAFF. The chain couples TRBV6-2 or TRBV6-3 to TRBJ1-1; TCRdb returns TRBD1, unconfirmable since there is no DNA. This CDR3 has 12 amino acids. CDR1 is MNHEY and CDR2 is SVGEGT in the germline V gene.

J is TRBJ1-1 and V is TRBV5-1. The CDR3 extends over 14 amino acids. From germline, CDR1 is SGHRS and CDR2 YFSETQ. Here the CDR3 reads CASSLGPRSTEAFF.

The V call is TRBV5-1, the J call TRBJ2-7; TCRdb gives TRBD1 as the D gene, but with no DNA this cannot be confirmed. The CDR3 has 17 residues. The V gene's germline CDR1 is SGHRS and CDR2 YFSETQ. The CDR3 region is CASSLAQTSGQATKQYF.

The chain has TRBV29-1 and TRBJ2-1. Per the germline V gene, CDR1 is SQVTM and CDR2 is ANQGSEA. The CDR3 runs 13 residues. The CDR3 region is CSVVGQAYNEQFF.

The chain has TRBV7-9 and TRBJ1-1. CDR3 length equals 11 residues. CDR1 is SEHNR and CDR2 is FQNEAQ in the germline V gene (reference sequence). The CDR3 loop reads CASSIRQEAFF.

V usage is TRBV4-3 and J usage is TRBJ2-1; TCRdb gives TRBD2 as the D gene, but with no DNA this cannot be confirmed. CDR1 and CDR2 from the germline V gene are LGHNA and YSLEER. CDR3 size: 16 residues. The CDR3 sequence is CASSQDWRGPGNEQFF.

This chain joins TRBV11-2 and TRBJ2-1; the D call from TCRdb, TRBD2, cannot be confirmed without DNA. The CDR3 runs 17 residues. Germline loops: CDR1 SGHAT, CDR2 FQNNGV. CDR3 region: CASSLVSRLAEDNEQFF.

The chain uses TRBV2 and TRBJ1-5; TCRdb picks TRBD1, but there is no DNA to check that call. The CDR3 contains 20 residues. CDR1 is SNHLY and CDR2 is FYNNEI in the germline V gene. The CDR3 protein is CASSGNQPSGRDRGNQPQHF.